The 11 T cell receptor beta chains presented below share a single source sample, sequenced in a study of blood T cell repertoires in COVID-19 (dated by TCRdb to 2018 to 2020). Receptor amplification or capture employed the immunoSEQ multiplex PCR assay. Entries here come from immuneACCESS through TCRdb and include only in-frame sequences with V and J called. Some clones fail to appear in such tables; in the studies checked, an unresolved V gene covers under half of the shortfall, and the cause of the remainder is unknown. The sample table shows about 180,000 clones, and about four fifths are seen once. The ten largest clones take up 6% to 7.5% of the sample. The specimen sequenced was peripheral blood. The receptor source for this set is a man aged 65 to 79 with active or convalescent COVID-19.

The V and J genes are TRBV28 and TRBJ1-2; 7 nucleotides line up with TRBD1. The germline V gene encodes CDR1 MDHEN and CDR2 SYDVKM. The junction had 5 bases not matched to a gene; V was cut back by 3 bases and J by 4 bases. This CDR3 spans 14 amino acids. The CDR3: CASSFGDRVYGYTF. CDR3 DNA sequence: TGTGCCAGCAGTTTTGGGGACAGAGTCTATGGCTACACCTTC.

This chain connects TRBV7-2 to TRBJ1-2, with a tentative D call TRBD1 (6 bases). V shed 5 bases and J shed 2 bases, with 15 bases lying between them. Germline assignment: CDR1 SGHTA and CDR2 FQGNSA. This CDR3 is built from 15 residues. The CDR3 protein is CASSPAAGVNYGYTF. DNA for the CDR3: TGTGCCAGCAGCCCCGCCGCAGGGGTAAACTATGGCTACACCTTC.

V is TRBV7-8 and J is TRBJ2-1; 7 bases fit TRBD2. The CDR3 consists of 17 residues. Trimming cost V 1 base and J 1 base; bases outside gene matches: 7. CDR1 SGHVS and CDR2 FQNEAQ come from the germline V gene. The CDR3 DNA reads as TGTGCCAGCAGCTTAGGGGAGGGATGGGGTTCCTACAATGAGCAGTTCTTC. Residues: CASSLGEGWGSYNEQFF.

The V and J genes are TRBV7-2 and TRBJ1-2; 7 nucleotides match TRBD1. Losses at the gene ends were 4 bases for V and 3 bases for J; bases not matched to a gene: 5. Germline V gives CDR1 SGHTA, CDR2 FQGNSA. This CDR3 is 14 amino acids long. CDR3 residues: CASSWTGVDYGYTF. CDR3 bases: TGTGCCAGCAGCTGGACAGGAGTTGACTATGGCTACACCTTC. Complete variable domain (other parts from reference TRBV7-2 and TRBJ1-2): GAGVSQSPSNKVTEKGKDVELRCDPISGHTALYWYRQSLGQGLEFLIYFQGNSAPDKSGLPSDRFSAERTGGSVSTLTIQRTQQEDSAVYLCASSWTGVDYGYTFGSGTRLTVV.

The chain links TRBV6-6 to TRBJ1-6; D unresolved. Deletions cut 6 bases from V and 0 bases from J, with 9 bases between. Germline CDR1 reads MNHNY; CDR2 reads SVGAGI (reference sequence). This CDR3 is 15 amino acids long. The CDR3 is CASSPVSSYNSPLHF. For the CDR3, the DNA is TGTGCCAGCAGCCCGGTGAGCTCCTATAATTCACCCCTCCACTTT.

The chain combines TRBV11-2 with TRBJ2-6; D gene unclear. Deletions cut 7 bases from V and 0 bases from J, with 4 bases between. The CDR3 runs 13 residues. CDR1 SGHAT and CDR2 FQNNGV come from the germline V gene. The CDR3 reads CASIFSGANVLTF. For the CDR3, the DNA is TGTGCCAGCATATTCTCTGGGGCCAACGTCCTGACTTTC.

The chain has TRBV5-1 and TRBJ1-3; possible D gene TRBD1, 5 bases. The CDR3 has 15 amino acids. The germline CDR1 and CDR2 sequences are SGHRS and YFSETQ. V dropped 0 bases and J dropped 3 bases, with 10 bases sitting between them. This chain's CDR3 is CASSLASDIGNTIYF. The CDR3 DNA follows: TGCGCCAGCAGCTTGGCGTCGGACATTGGAAACACCATATATTTT.

The chain recombines TRBV19 with TRBJ2-2; TRBD1 is a possible D gene (5 bases). The CDR3 is 16 amino acids. Germline loops: CDR1 LNHDA, CDR2 SQIVND (reference sequence). V shed 10 bases and J shed 7 bases, with 25 bases lying between them. The CDR3 bases are TGTGCCACCAGTAGTGGGCAGGGAAAGATTGGCGGGGAGCTGTTTTTT. The encoded protein is CATSSGQGKIGGELFF.

The rearrangement uses TRBV5-1 and TRBJ1-1, with D possibly TRBD1 on 5 matching bases. V lost 3 bases and J 3 bases, leaving 9 bases between the germline ends. CDR1 and CDR2 (germline): SGHRS, YFSETQ. The CDR3 runs to 13 residues. The CDR3 sequence is CASSSTDYTEAFF. CDR3 coding DNA: TGCGCCAGCAGCTCGACAGATTACACTGAAGCTTTCTTT.

In DNA form, the CDR3 reads TGTGCCAGCAGCTGGAGGGTGCAGGCGGCCGTTACAGATACGCAGTATTTT. The encoded protein is CASSWRVQAAVTDTQYF. The chain is built from TRBV5-5 and TRBJ2-3; maybe TRBD2 (6 bases). This CDR3 region has 17 residues. CDR1 and CDR2 from the germline V gene are SGHKS and YYEKEE (reference sequence). V lost 3 bases and J 3 bases, leaving 20 bases between the germline ends.

This clone was detected only a few times. This sequence joins TRBV5-6 and TRBJ2-1; 8 nucleotides agree with TRBD1. The CDR3 spans 15 residues. The V segment lost 4 bases and the J segment 3 bases; nucleotides outside the gene matches: 6. Germline values: CDR1 SGHDT, CDR2 YYEEEE. CDR3 residues: CASSPTGEFYNEQFF. The CDR3 DNA reads as TGTGCCAGCAGCCCGACAGGGGAGTTCTACAATGAGCAGTTCTTC.